The clone carrying this T cell receptor beta chain appeared a single time. This sample was taken from a study of blood T cell repertoires in COVID-19. Whole-study context: The cDNA or gDNA used as material had been derived from T cells, B-cell-depleted T cells, or PBMCs.

The CDR3 has 16 amino acids. V lost 1 base and J 2 bases, leaving 13 bases between the germline ends. Germline V CDR1 and CDR2: SGHAT, FQNNGV. Clones were sequenced by immunoSEQ multiplex PCR, and TCRdb holds only the in-frame ones, with some missing. In the table there are about 340,000 clones, around 91% of which are singletons. The clonotype comes from a woman between 18 and 30 years old who had recovered from COVID-19. The sequenced material came from peripheral blood. The chain combines TRBV11-2 with TRBJ2-3; TRBD2 might be the D (6 bases). For the CDR3, the DNA is TGTGCCAGCAGCTTAGGGGGCGGGACCTACACAGATACGCAGTATTTT. Translation: CASSLGGGTYTDTQYF.